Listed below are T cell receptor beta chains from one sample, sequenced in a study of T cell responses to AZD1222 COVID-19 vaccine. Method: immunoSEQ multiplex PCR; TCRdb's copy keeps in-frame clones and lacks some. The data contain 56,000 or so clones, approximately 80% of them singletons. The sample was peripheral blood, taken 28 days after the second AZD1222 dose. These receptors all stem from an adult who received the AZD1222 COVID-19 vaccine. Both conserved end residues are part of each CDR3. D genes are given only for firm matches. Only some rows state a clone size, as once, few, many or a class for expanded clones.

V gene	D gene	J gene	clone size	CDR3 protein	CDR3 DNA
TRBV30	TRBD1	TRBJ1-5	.	CAWSAIPQGASRSQPQHF	TGTGCCTGGAGTGCGATACCACAGGGGGCGTCTCGGAGTCAGCCCCAGCATTTT
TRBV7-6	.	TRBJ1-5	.	CASEGQGFSNQPQHF	TGTGCCAGCGAGGGGCAGGGTTTTAGCAATCAGCCCCAGCATTTT
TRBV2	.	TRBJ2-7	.	CASSAWSGGDEQYF	TGTGCCAGCAGTGCGTGGAGCGGTGGAGACGAGCAGTACTTC
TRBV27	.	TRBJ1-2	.	CASSPLQGFDGYTF	TGTGCCAGCAGTCCCCTACAGGGTTTTGATGGCTACACCTTC
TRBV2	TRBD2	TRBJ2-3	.	CASKRLAGRTDTQYF	TGTGCCAGCAAGAGACTAGCGGGGCGCACAGATACGCAGTATTTT
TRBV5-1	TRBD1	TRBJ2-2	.	CASADRSFAGELFF	TGCGCCAGCGCGGACAGGTCTTTTGCCGGGGAGCTGTTTTTT
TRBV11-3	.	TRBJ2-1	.	CASSLAGGDEQFF	TGTGCCAGCAGCTTAGCTGGTGGGGATGAGCAGTTCTTC
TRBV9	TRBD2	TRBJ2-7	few	CASSVGAGEYEQYF	TGTGCCAGCAGCGTCGGAGCGGGAGAGTACGAGCAGTACTTC
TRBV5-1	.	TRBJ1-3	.	CASSLEQRSSGNTIYF	TGCGCCAGCAGCTTGGAACAGCGAAGCTCTGGAAACACCATATATTTT
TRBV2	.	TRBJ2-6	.	CASRRIVSSGANVLTF	TGTGCCAGCAGGCGCATAGTGAGCTCTGGGGCCAACGTCCTGACTTTC
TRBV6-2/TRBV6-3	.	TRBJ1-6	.	CASSPLTGLNSPLHF	TGTGCCAGCAGTCCGCTCACAGGATTAAATTCACCCCTCCACTTT
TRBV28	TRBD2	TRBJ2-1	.	CASSLAGDYNEQFF	TGTGCCAGCAGTTTAGCGGGAGACTACAATGAGCAGTTCTTC
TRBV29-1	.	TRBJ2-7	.	CSVVLAEGTYEQYF	TGCAGCGTTGTACTAGCAGAGGGGACCTACGAGCAGTACTTC
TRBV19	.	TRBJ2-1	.	CASSMRDNEQFF	TGTGCCAGTAGTATGAGGGACAATGAGCAGTTCTTC
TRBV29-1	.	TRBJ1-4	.	CSAATPGRTNEKLFF	TGCAGCGCCGCTACTCCAGGGAGGACTAATGAAAAACTGTTTTTT
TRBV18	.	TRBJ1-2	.	CASSPDQSGSYGYTF	TGTGCCAGCTCACCGGACCAAAGTGGGAGCTATGGCTACACCTTC
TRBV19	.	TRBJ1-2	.	CATMDTQTRGYTF	TGTGCCACCATGGACACGCAGACACGGGGCTACACCTTC
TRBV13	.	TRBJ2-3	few	CASSLVTDTQYF	TGTGCCAGCAGCTTAGTGACAGATACGCAGTATTTT
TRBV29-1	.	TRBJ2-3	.	CSARASGADTQYF	TGCAGCGCCAGGGCTAGTGGGGCAGATACGCAGTATTTT
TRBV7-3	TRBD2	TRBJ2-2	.	CASSLILAGVTGELFF	TGTGCCAGCAGCTTAATCCTAGCGGGGGTCACCGGGGAGCTGTTTTTT
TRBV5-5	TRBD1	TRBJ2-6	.	CASSLTGVGANVLTF	TGTGCCAGCAGTCTAACAGGGGTTGGGGCCAACGTCCTGACTTTC
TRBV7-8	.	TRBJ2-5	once	CASSLQADRGETQYF	TGTGCCAGCAGCTTACAGGCAGACCGGGGAGAGACCCAGTACTTC
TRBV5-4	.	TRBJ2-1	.	CASSLMGFIYNEQFF	TGTGCCAGCAGCTTGATGGGGTTTATCTACAATGAGCAGTTCTTC
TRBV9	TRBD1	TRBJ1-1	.	CASSLGTGDTEAFF	TGTGCCAGCAGCCTCGGGACAGGTGACACTGAAGCTTTCTTT
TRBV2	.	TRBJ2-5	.	CASSYGETQYF	TGTGCCAGCAGTTATGGTGAGACCCAGTACTTC
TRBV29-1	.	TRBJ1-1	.	CSVDTYTEAFF	TGCAGCGTTGATACATACACTGAAGCTTTCTTT
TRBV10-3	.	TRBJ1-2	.	CAISESISIDGYTF	TGTGCCATCAGTGAGTCTATATCAATAGATGGCTACACCTTC
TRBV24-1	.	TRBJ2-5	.	CATSESVETQYF	TGTGCCACCAGTGAATCAGTAGAGACCCAGTACTTC
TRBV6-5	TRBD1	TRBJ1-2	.	CASSYDRGYGYTF	TGTGCCAGCAGTTACGACAGGGGCTATGGCTACACCTTC
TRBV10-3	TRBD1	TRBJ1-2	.	CAISENRGSSGYTF	TGTGCCATCAGTGAAAACAGGGGATCCTCTGGCTACACCTTC
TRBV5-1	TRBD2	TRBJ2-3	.	CASSGGGADTQYF	TGCGCCAGCAGCGGCGGGGGGGCGGATACGCAGTATTTT
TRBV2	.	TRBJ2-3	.	CASSEEVGTQYF	TGTGCCAGCAGTGAGGAAGTGGGTACGCAGTATTTT
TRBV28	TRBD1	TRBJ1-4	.	CASSGTAFNEKLFF	TGTGCCAGTTCCGGGACAGCGTTTAATGAAAAACTGTTTTTT
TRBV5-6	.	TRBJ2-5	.	CASTLSGIGQETQYF	TGTGCCAGCACCCTCTCGGGCATCGGCCAAGAGACCCAGTACTTC
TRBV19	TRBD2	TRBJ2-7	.	CASNPSGQTGEQYF	TGTGCCAGTAATCCTAGCGGCCAAACGGGCGAGCAGTACTTC
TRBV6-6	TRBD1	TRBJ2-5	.	CASSSQGAGETQYF	TGTGCCAGCAGTAGTCAGGGGGCCGGAGAGACCCAGTACTTC
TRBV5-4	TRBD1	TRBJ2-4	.	CASSSGTGRNIQYF	TGTGCCAGCAGCTCCGGGACAGGTAGAAACATTCAGTACTTC
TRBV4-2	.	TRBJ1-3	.	CASSQDRISGNTIYF	TGTGCCAGCAGCCAAGATCGGATCTCGGGAAACACCATATATTTT
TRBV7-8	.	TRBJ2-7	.	CASSETISYEQYF	TGTGCCAGCAGCGAGACAATTTCCTACGAGCAGTACTTC
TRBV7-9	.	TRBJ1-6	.	CASSLEGDSPLHF	TGTGCCAGCAGCTTAGAGGGGGATTCACCCCTCCACTTT
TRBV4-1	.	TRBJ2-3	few	CASSQEWGFTDTQYF	TGCGCCAGCAGCCAAGAGTGGGGCTTCACAGATACGCAGTATTTT
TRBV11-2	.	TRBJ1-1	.	CASSLSENTEAFF	TGTGCCAGCAGCTTATCAGAGAACACTGAAGCTTTCTTT
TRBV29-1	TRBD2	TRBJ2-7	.	CSVPGTSAYEQYF	TGCAGCGTTCCCGGGACTAGCGCCTACGAGCAGTACTTC
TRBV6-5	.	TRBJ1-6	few	CASVGGHSYNSPLHF	TGTGCCAGCGTGGGGGGGCACTCCTATAATTCACCCCTCCACTTT
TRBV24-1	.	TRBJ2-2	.	CATSDDGYTGELFF	TGTGCCACCAGTGATGACGGTTACACCGGGGAGCTGTTTTTT
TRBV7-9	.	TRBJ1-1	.	CASSFGAETEAFF	TGTGCCAGCAGCTTTGGAGCAGAAACTGAAGCTTTCTTT
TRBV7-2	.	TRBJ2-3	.	CASSPFGTSTDTQYF	TGTGCCAGCAGCCCCTTCGGGACTAGCACAGATACGCAGTATTTT
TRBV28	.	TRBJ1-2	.	CASSLGGQPTYGYTF	TGTGCCAGCAGTCTGGGGGGGCAGCCCACCTATGGCTACACCTTC